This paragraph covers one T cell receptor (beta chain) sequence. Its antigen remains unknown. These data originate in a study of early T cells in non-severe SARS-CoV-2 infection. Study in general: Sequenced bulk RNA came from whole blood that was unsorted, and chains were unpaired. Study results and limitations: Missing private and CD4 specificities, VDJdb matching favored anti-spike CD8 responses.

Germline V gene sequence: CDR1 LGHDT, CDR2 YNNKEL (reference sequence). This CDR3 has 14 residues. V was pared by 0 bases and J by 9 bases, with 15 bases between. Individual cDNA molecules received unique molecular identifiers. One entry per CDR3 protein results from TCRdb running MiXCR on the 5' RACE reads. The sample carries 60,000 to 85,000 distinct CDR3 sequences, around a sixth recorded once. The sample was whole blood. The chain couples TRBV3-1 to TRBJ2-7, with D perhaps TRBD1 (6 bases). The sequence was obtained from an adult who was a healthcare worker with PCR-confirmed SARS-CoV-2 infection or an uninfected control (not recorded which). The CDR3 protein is CASSQDRQVPWQYF. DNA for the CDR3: TGTGCCAGCAGCCAAGATCGACAGGTTCCCTGGCAGTACTTC.